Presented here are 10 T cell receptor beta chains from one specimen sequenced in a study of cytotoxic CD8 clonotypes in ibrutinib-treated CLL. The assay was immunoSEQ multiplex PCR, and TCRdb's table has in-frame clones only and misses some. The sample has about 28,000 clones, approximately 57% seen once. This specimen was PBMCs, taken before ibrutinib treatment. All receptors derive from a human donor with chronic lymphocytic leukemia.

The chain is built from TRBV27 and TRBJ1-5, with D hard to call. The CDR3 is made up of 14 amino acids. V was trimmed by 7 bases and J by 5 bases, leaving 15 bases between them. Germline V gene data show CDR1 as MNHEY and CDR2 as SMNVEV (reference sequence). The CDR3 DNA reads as TGTGCCAGCAAACGGAGAAATTCAGATCAGCCCCAGCATTTT. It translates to CASKRRNSDQPQHF.

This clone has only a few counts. CDR3: CASSATGLTYYGYTF. DNA of the CDR3: TGTGCCAGCAGCGCTACAGGGCTAACTTACTATGGCTACACCTTC. The gene calls are TRBV11-2 and TRBJ1-2, with D possibly being TRBD1 (6 bases). Germline V gene sequence: CDR1 SGHAT, CDR2 FQNNGV. The V gene lost 5 bases and the J gene lost 3 bases, with 16 bases spanning the gap. The length of the CDR3 is 15 residues.

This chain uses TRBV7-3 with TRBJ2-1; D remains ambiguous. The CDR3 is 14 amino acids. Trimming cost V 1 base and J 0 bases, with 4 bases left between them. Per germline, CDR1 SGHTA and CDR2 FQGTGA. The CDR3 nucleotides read TGTGCCAGCAGCTTAATGGCCTCCTACAATGAGCAGTTCTTC. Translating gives CASSLMASYNEQFF.

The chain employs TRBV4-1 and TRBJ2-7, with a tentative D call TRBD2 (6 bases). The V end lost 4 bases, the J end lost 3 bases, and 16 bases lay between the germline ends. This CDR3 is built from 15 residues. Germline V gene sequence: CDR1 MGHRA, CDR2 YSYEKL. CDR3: CASSRGRDSGYEQYF. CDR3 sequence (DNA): TGCGCCAGCAGCCGCGGACGTGATAGCGGCTACGAGCAGTACTTC.

CDR3 in amino acids: CASSYQDGYGYTF. DNA for the CDR3: TGTGCCAGCAGTTACCAGGACGGCTATGGCTACACCTTC. The V and J genes are TRBV6-5 and TRBJ1-2; no clear D. The CDR3 spans 13 residues. V was cut by 2 bases and J by 4 bases, with 8 bases left in between. In germline, CDR1 is MNHEY, CDR2 SVGAGI.

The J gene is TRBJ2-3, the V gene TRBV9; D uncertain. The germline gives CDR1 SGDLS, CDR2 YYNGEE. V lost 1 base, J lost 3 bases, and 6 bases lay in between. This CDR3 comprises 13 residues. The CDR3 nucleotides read TGTGCCAGCAGCGTACTCCTAACAGATACGCAGTATTTT. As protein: CASSVLLTDTQYF.

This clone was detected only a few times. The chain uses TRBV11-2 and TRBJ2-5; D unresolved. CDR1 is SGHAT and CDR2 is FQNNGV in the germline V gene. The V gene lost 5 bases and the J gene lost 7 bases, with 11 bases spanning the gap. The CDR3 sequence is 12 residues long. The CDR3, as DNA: TGTGCCAGCAGCGGTGGGTTGTGGACCCAGTACTTC. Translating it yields CASSGGLWTQYF.

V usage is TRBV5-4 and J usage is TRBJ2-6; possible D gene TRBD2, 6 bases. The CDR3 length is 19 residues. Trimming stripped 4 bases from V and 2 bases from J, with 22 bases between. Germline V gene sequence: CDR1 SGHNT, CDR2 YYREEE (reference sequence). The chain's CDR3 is CASSPQATGEVAGANVLTF. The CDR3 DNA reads TGTGCCAGCAGCCCCCAGGCAACGGGGGAGGTGGCTGGGGCCAACGTCCTGACTTTC.

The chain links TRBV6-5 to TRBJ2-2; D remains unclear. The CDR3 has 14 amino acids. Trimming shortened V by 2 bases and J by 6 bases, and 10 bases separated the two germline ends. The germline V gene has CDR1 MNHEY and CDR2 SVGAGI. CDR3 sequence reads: CASSYTDIAGELFF. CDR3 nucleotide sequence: TGTGCCAGCAGTTACACGGATATCGCCGGGGAGCTGTTTTTT.

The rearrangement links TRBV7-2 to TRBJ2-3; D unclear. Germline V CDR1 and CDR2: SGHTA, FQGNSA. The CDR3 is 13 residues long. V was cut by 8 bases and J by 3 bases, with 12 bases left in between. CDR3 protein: CASARVYTDTQYF. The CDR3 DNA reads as TGTGCCAGCGCTAGAGTCTATACAGATACGCAGTATTTT. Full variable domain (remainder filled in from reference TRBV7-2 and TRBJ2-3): GAGVSQSPSNKVTEKGKDVELRCDPISGHTALYWYRQSLGQGLEFLIYFQGNSAPDKSGLPSDRFSAERTGGSVSTLTIQRTQQEDSAVYLCASARVYTDTQYFGPGTRLTVL.